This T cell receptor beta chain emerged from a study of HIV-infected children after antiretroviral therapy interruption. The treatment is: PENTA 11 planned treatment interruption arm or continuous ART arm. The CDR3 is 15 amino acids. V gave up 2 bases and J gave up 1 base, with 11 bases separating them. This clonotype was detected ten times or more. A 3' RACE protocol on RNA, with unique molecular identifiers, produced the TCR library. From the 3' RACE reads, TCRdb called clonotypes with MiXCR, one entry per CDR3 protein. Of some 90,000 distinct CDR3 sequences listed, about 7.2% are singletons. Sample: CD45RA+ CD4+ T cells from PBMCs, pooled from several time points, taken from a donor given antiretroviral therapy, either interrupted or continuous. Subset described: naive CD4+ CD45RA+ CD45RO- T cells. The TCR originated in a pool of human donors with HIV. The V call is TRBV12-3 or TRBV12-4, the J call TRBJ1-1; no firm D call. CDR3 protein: CASSLTPARNTEAFF. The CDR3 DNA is TGTGCCAGCAGTTTAACCCCGGCACGGAACACTGAAGCTTTCTTT.